This T cell receptor beta chain was obtained from a study of T cells after yellow fever vaccination. The overall study: SMART-Seq v4 Ultra Low Input prepared libraries from low-cell fractions.

Making TCR cDNA involved 5'RACE template switching, which added UMIs and a universal primer site. MiXCR, run by TCRdb on the 5' RACE reads, gives a single entry per CDR3 protein. The sample records roughly 100,000 distinct CDR3 sequences, approximately 9% being singletons. Study-wide findings and caveats: Weaker overall, the secondary response nonetheless peaked faster (day 5 versus 15). The study noted that FACS-sorted repertoires could contain abundant clonotypes contaminating from the bulk population.

Germline lookup yields CDR1 MNHEY and CDR2 SVGEGT. The germline V and J ends were trimmed by 6 bases and 5 bases, with 16 bases remaining between them. This CDR3 has 14 amino acids. Sequencing was performed on CD8+ T cells not binding an NS4B(214-222) dextramer, sorted from PBMCs, taken around 14 days after the first yellow fever vaccination. The genes are TRBV6-2 or TRBV6-3 and TRBJ1-2; the D is unclear. The origin of this receptor is a man younger than 30 who received the YFV17D yellow fever vaccine. The CDR3 bases are TGTGCCAGCAGCTCGGCGAAGGGATTTTATGGCTACACCTTC. Its translation: CASSSAKGFYGYTF.